A single TCR beta chain is shown here with its context. TCRdb re-called the reads through MiXCR, storing one row per CDR3 protein. Here the sample spans around 170,000 distinct CDR3 sequences, about an eighth being singletons. Germline V gene lookup returns CDR1 SQVTM and CDR2 ANQGSEA. V shed 4 bases and J shed 5 bases, with 11 bases lying between them. This CDR3 is built from 12 residues. These data belong to a study of T cell repertoires in cytomegalovirus infection. Overall study context: Public TCR beta signature analysis indicated the presence of both CMV infection and matching HLA type.

The TCR originated in a human donor in good health (CMV status not recorded). Some clones in this sample may be carry-over from other donors' samples. V and J are TRBV29-1 and TRBJ2-5, with unresolved D. Sequencing input: PBMCs. The CDR3 sequence is CSVGVFGETQYF. CDR3 DNA sequence: TGCAGCGTTGGGGTTTTTGGGGAGACCCAGTACTTC.